A selection of T cell receptor beta chains follows, all from one sample in a study of T cell responses to AZD1222 COVID-19 vaccine. The repertoire was sequenced with immunoSEQ multiplex PCR; TCRdb's copy has only in-frame clones and lacks some. The table lists 130,000 to 150,000 clones, 90% of them singletons, with roughly 3.1% in the top ten. This material consisted of peripheral blood, taken on day 0 of AZD1222 vaccination. These receptors came from an adult in good health. CDR3s leave out the opening cysteine and the closing phenylalanine or tryptophan. Fields, in order: V gene, J gene, CDR3 protein.

TRBV27	TRBJ2-1	ASSSPALSYNEQF
TRBV2	TRBJ1-6	ASSEVVGSNSPLH
TRBV3-1/TRBV3-2	TRBJ1-2	ASSPGQGLYGYT
TRBV4-1	TRBJ2-3	ASSQGVSTDTQY
TRBV13	TRBJ1-1	ASSLRGRDTEAF
TRBV5-8	TRBJ1-1	ASSFDSATEAF
TRBV18	TRBJ2-7	ASSPKGAPDEQY
TRBV19	TRBJ1-1	ASSKWGPTEAF
TRBV5-4	TRBJ2-1	ASSLETRGGEQF
TRBV6-2/TRBV6-3	TRBJ2-1	ASSSSLRSHNEQF
TRBV10-3	TRBJ2-3	AIGILAGGSDTQY
TRBV2	TRBJ1-4	ASTRGSDEKLF
TRBV6-1	TRBJ1-3	ASSESAGVGNTIY
TRBV19	TRBJ2-2	ASSIEGMTGTGELF
TRBV19	TRBJ2-7	ATRDRAYSYEQY
TRBV18	TRBJ1-3	ASSPPGQGRGTIY
TRBV3-1/TRBV3-2	TRBJ2-5	ASSARAGGPGETQY
TRBV30	TRBJ2-7	AWSPTAFYEQY
TRBV6-5	TRBJ1-2	ASSYSKGGGDGYT
TRBV7-6	TRBJ2-2	ASSPAERSPTGELF
TRBV11-2	TRBJ2-7	ASSPVTGLTYEQY
TRBV14	TRBJ1-4	ASSQTGGLNEKLF
TRBV30	TRBJ1-2	AWKARGARGYGYT
TRBV6-5	TRBJ1-2	ASRETGFGGYT
TRBV7-2	TRBJ1-5	ASSSAGGNQPQH
TRBV6-5	TRBJ1-1	ASSHPKGYTEAF
TRBV15	TRBJ2-7	ATSRTGTSGNYEQY
TRBV21-1	TRBJ1-1	ASSKPGVDPEAF
TRBV27	TRBJ1-2	ASSRDSPPNYGYT
TRBV12-3/TRBV12-4	TRBJ1-3	ASSLGGNTIY
TRBV11-2	TRBJ1-2	ASSLVQDQRYLNYGYT
TRBV29-1	TRBJ1-1	SAERQGNTEAF
TRBV30	TRBJ2-7	AWSVPRDEQY
TRBV10-3	TRBJ2-5	AITPGDGGPGTQY
TRBV19	TRBJ2-5	ASSSGGAVETQY
TRBV27	TRBJ1-1	ASSFSRGRNTEAF